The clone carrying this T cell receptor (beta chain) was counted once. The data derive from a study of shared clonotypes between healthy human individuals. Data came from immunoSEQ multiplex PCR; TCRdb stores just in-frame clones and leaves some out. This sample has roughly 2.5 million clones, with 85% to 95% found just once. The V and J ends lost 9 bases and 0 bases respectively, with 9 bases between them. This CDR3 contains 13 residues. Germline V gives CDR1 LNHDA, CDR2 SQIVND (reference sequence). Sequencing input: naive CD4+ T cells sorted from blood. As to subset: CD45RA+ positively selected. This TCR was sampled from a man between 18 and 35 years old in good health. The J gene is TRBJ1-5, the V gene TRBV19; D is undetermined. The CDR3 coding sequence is TGTGCCAGCAAAACAGATAGCAATCAGCCCCAGCATTTT. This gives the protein CASKTDSNQPQHF.